This is a list of T cell receptor beta chains from one sample in a study of CD8 T cells in Susac syndrome. TCRdb processed the immunoSEQ multiplex PCR reads anew with MiXCR; each CDR3 protein has one entry. The table shows over 350,000 distinct CDR3 sequences, with more than 80% occurring only once. Sample: CD8+ T cells from PBMCs. The receptors here all came from a human donor with multiple sclerosis. Each CDR3 is given with its conserved first and last residue. Each record gives: clone size, V gene, J gene, D gene, CDR3 DNA, CDR3 protein. D genes are given only for firm matches. Clone size is given for some rows only: seen once, a few or many times, or a class if the clone is expanded.

size: -
V: TRBV5-6
J: TRBJ2-1
D: TRBD2
DNA: TGTGCCAGCAGCGCCCCGGGACTAGCGAACCCCAATGAGCAGTTCTTC
CDR3: CASSAPGLANPNEQFF

size: -
V: TRBV12-3/TRBV12-4
J: TRBJ2-4
D: -
DNA: TGTGCCAGCAGTTTTACCACCGCAGGGTTCACAGCCAAAAACATTCAGTACTTC
CDR3: CASSFTTAGFTAKNIQYF

size: -
V: TRBV18
J: TRBJ1-1
D: TRBD1
DNA: TGTGCCAGCTCACCAAGACAGGGCACCTTAACCGTTATTCGGAACACTGAAGCTTTCTTT
CDR3: CASSPRQGTLTVIRNTEAFF

size: -
V: TRBV10-3
J: TRBJ1-3
D: -
DNA: TGTGCCATATTTGCTTCAAGTAGCTCTGGAAACACCATATATTTT
CDR3: CAIFASSSSGNTIYF

size: -
V: TRBV30
J: TRBJ2-6
D: -
DNA: TGTGCCTGGGGGGGACCGACCTCTGGGGCCAACGTCCTGACTTTC
CDR3: CAWGGPTSGANVLTF

size: -
V: TRBV6-1
J: TRBJ2-2
D: TRBD2
DNA: TGTGCCACCTTTCCTGGGGGGGCCGGGGAGCTGTTTTTT
CDR3: CATFPGGAGELFF

size: -
V: TRBV27
J: TRBJ1-5
D: TRBD1
DNA: TGTGCCAGCAGTTTTGGTAGGGGGCTGCCCCAGCATTTT
CDR3: CASSFGRGLPQHF

size: once
V: TRBV5-6
J: TRBJ1-5
D: -
DNA: TGTGCCAGCAGCGAAAGGACAGATTGGGCAAACCAGCCCCAGCATTTT
CDR3: CASSERTDWANQPQHF

size: -
V: TRBV7-9
J: TRBJ1-1
D: -
DNA: TGTGCCAGTCACAAGGGGCCGAACACTGAAGCTTTCTTT
CDR3: CASHKGPNTEAFF

size: few
V: TRBV7-2
J: TRBJ1-5
D: -
DNA: TGTGCCAGCAGCTTAGGGACGGGGGTGGAACAGCCCCAGCATTTT
CDR3: CASSLGTGVEQPQHF

size: -
V: TRBV7-9
J: TRBJ1-2
D: TRBD1
DNA: TGTGCCAGCAGCGTTCTCAGGGGGCGCGAATATGGCTACACCTTC
CDR3: CASSVLRGREYGYTF

size: -
V: TRBV4-1
J: TRBJ2-4
D: TRBD2
DNA: TGCGCCAGCAGCCAAGATCCAGCGGGAGGGTGGGGGAACATTCAGTACTTC
CDR3: CASSQDPAGGWGNIQYF

size: -
V: TRBV28
J: TRBJ2-5
D: TRBD1
DNA: TGTGCCAGCATTCCCACAGGGGGACAAGAGACCCAGTACTTC
CDR3: CASIPTGGQETQYF

size: -
V: TRBV7-2
J: TRBJ2-3
D: -
DNA: TGTGCCAGCAGCCTAGTGGTAGGCCTAAACGCAGATACGCAGTATTTT
CDR3: CASSLVVGLNADTQYF

size: -
V: TRBV12-3/TRBV12-4
J: TRBJ2-7
D: TRBD2
DNA: TGTGCCAGCAGTTTTGGGCTAGCGGGCTACGAGCAGTACTTC
CDR3: CASSFGLAGYEQYF

size: -
V: TRBV28
J: TRBJ1-5
D: TRBD1
DNA: TGTGCCAGTCTTCCGGGACAGCCCAATCAGCCCCAGCATTTT
CDR3: CASLPGQPNQPQHF

size: few
V: TRBV20-1
J: TRBJ2-7
D: TRBD1
DNA: TGCAGTGCTACCGGGACAGACTCCTACGAGCAGTACTTC
CDR3: CSATGTDSYEQYF

size: -
V: TRBV27
J: TRBJ2-1
D: TRBD2
DNA: TGTGCCAGCAGTTCTAGCGGAGTCTACAATGAGCAGTTCTTC
CDR3: CASSSSGVYNEQFF

size: -
V: TRBV10-3
J: TRBJ2-5
D: TRBD1
DNA: TGTGCCATCAGTGAGTCGACCCAGGACAGGGGTCAGACCCAGTACTTC
CDR3: CAISESTQDRGQTQYF

size: few
V: TRBV6-5
J: TRBJ1-2
D: -
DNA: TGTGCCAGCAGTTACCCTCGCCACCGATATGGCTACACCTTC
CDR3: CASSYPRHRYGYTF

size: -
V: TRBV29-1
J: TRBJ1-2
D: TRBD1
DNA: TGCAGCGTTACGGCCCAGGACAGGGGGCCTAACTATGGCTACACCTTC
CDR3: CSVTAQDRGPNYGYTF

size: -
V: TRBV28
J: TRBJ1-5
D: -
DNA: TGTGCCAGCACCTCAGACGGCCAAAATCAGCCCCAGCATTTT
CDR3: CASTSDGQNQPQHF

size: -
V: TRBV29-1
J: TRBJ2-1
D: TRBD2
DNA: TGCAGCGTGATAGCGGGGAGCTCCTACAATGAGCAGTTCTTC
CDR3: CSVIAGSSYNEQFF

size: -
V: TRBV28
J: TRBJ1-4
D: TRBD1
DNA: TGTGCCAGCAGTTCGACAGGGGAGGTGGCGACAACTAATGAAAAACTGTTTTTT
CDR3: CASSSTGEVATTNEKLFF

size: -
V: TRBV5-1
J: TRBJ2-7
D: -
DNA: TGCGCCAACAGCTTGGGAGACGGCTCCTACGAGCAGTACTTC
CDR3: CANSLGDGSYEQYF

size: -
V: TRBV20-1
J: TRBJ1-2
D: TRBD1
DNA: TGCAGTGCTAGACGCCGGGACAGGTTTGCTCTCTATGGCTACACCTTC
CDR3: CSARRRDRFALYGYTF

size: once
V: TRBV6-5
J: TRBJ2-5
D: TRBD2
DNA: TGTGCCAGCAGTTACCTGTCGCCTAGCGGGTACCAAGAGACCCAGTACTTC
CDR3: CASSYLSPSGYQETQYF

size: once
V: TRBV2
J: TRBJ1-2
D: -
DNA: TGTGCCAGCTGTCCGACCCCGCAGGGACTTGGCTATGGCTACACCTTC
CDR3: CASCPTPQGLGYGYTF

size: -
V: TRBV6-5
J: TRBJ1-1
D: -
DNA: TGTGCCAGCAGTCGTTCAGGATTGAACACTGAAGCTTTCTTT
CDR3: CASSRSGLNTEAFF

size: -
V: TRBV29-1
J: TRBJ1-1
D: -
DNA: TGCAGCGTTGAAGGCGGGGGGCGGGCTGAAGCTTTCTTT
CDR3: CSVEGGGRAEAFF

size: -
V: TRBV4-1
J: TRBJ2-3
D: -
DNA: TGCGCCAGCAGCCAAGAGGGACGGATGGCGGATACGCAGTATTTT
CDR3: CASSQEGRMADTQYF

size: -
V: TRBV11-2
J: TRBJ2-7
D: -
DNA: TGTGCCAGCAGCTTAGATCTCGGAGGGGGCTCCTACGAGCAGTACTTC
CDR3: CASSLDLGGGSYEQYF

size: -
V: TRBV5-4
J: TRBJ1-1
D: -
DNA: TGTGCCAGCAGCTCCGGGAGTGACACTGAAGCTTTCTTT
CDR3: CASSSGSDTEAFF

size: -
V: TRBV29-1
J: TRBJ1-2
D: TRBD1
DNA: TGCAGCGTTGAATGGGGGACAGGGGAGATGTATGGCTACACCTTC
CDR3: CSVEWGTGEMYGYTF

size: -
V: TRBV29-1
J: TRBJ1-1
D: TRBD1
DNA: TGCAGCGTCCCCCCGGCAGGGGGCGTCGACACTGAAGCTTTCTTT
CDR3: CSVPPAGGVDTEAFF

size: -
V: TRBV5-6
J: TRBJ1-2
D: -
DNA: TGTGCCAGCAGCTTGGCTGTAGGGACGACCTATGGCTACACCTTC
CDR3: CASSLAVGTTYGYTF

size: -
V: TRBV27
J: TRBJ2-5
D: -
DNA: TGTGCCAGCAGCCAAGGGGGATGGGCCCAGTACTTC
CDR3: CASSQGGWAQYF

size: few
V: TRBV6-2/TRBV6-3
J: TRBJ1-1
D: TRBD1
DNA: TGTGCCAGCAGCTTAGACAGGGCTGAAGCTTTCTTT
CDR3: CASSLDRAEAFF

size: once
V: TRBV18
J: TRBJ1-2
D: TRBD1
DNA: TGTGCCAGCTCACCTCGGGACAGCTTCTTCTATGGCTACACCTTC
CDR3: CASSPRDSFFYGYTF

size: -
V: TRBV30
J: TRBJ2-2
D: TRBD2
DNA: TGTGCCTGGGGGGGACTAGCGGGAGCCGGGGAGCTGTTTTTT
CDR3: CAWGGLAGAGELFF

size: -
V: TRBV6-4
J: TRBJ1-6
D: -
DNA: TGTGCCAGCAAGGGTCTCGCAGATTCTAATTCACCCCTCCACTTT
CDR3: CASKGLADSNSPLHF

size: -
V: TRBV5-1
J: TRBJ1-1
D: TRBD1
DNA: TGCGCCAGCAGCCCAGCAGACAGGGCCCTCACTGAAGCTTTCTTT
CDR3: CASSPADRALTEAFF

size: -
V: TRBV27
J: TRBJ2-1
D: -
DNA: TGTGCCAGCAGTTCCAAGTACAATGAGCAGTTCTTC
CDR3: CASSSKYNEQFF

size: -
V: TRBV20-1
J: TRBJ2-1
D: TRBD1
DNA: TGCAGTGCTCCGGACAGGGGACATGAGCAGTTCTTC
CDR3: CSAPDRGHEQFF

size: -
V: TRBV7-6
J: TRBJ1-1
D: -
DNA: TGTGCCAGCACCAATTTGGACAGTAACACTGAAGCTTTCTTT
CDR3: CASTNLDSNTEAFF

size: -
V: TRBV5-4
J: TRBJ2-1
D: -
DNA: TGTGCCAGCAGCCCCTGGGGTACGGAGGTTTGGAGGAATGAGCAGTTCTTC
CDR3: CASSPWGTEVWRNEQFF

size: -
V: TRBV10-3
J: TRBJ1-1
D: TRBD1
DNA: TGTGCCATCAGTGAGACGGACAGGGAGGGGACTGAAGCTTTCTTT
CDR3: CAISETDREGTEAFF

size: few
V: TRBV30
J: TRBJ1-1
D: -
DNA: TGTGCCTGGGGTATGAACACTGAAGCTTTCTTT
CDR3: CAWGMNTEAFF